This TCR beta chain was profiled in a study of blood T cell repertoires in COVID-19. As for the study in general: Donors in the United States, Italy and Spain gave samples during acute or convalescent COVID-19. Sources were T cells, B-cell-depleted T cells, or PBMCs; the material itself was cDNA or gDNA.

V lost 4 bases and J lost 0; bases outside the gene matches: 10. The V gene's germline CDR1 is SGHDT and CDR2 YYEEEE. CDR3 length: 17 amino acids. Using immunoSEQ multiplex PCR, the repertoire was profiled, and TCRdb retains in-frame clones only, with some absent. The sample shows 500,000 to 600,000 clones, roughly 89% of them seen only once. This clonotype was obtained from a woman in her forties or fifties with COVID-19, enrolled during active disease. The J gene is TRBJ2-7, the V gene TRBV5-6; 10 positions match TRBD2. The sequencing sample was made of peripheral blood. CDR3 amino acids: CASSRLPLAGSSYEQYF. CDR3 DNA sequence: TGTGCCAGCAGCCGACTTCCACTAGCGGGGAGCTCCTACGAGCAGTACTTC.